This T cell receptor (beta chain) emerged from a study of T cell clonotyping in hematopoietic cell transplantation. General study findings and limits: Pathologically expanded recipient clonotypes increased progressively from day 30 to day 180 as diversity fell. Higher Inverse Simpson Index values in graft donor and pretransplant recipient predicted broader posttransplant TCR diversity. Few recipient clonotypes overlapped donors; over 97% were de novo at given depth. CD4 and CD8 repertoire contributions could not be separated without sorting.

The assay was immunoSEQ multiplex PCR, and TCRdb's table has in-frame clones only and misses some. This sample has 9,500 to 12,000 clones, with around 86% found just once. The CDR3 covers 13 residues. V was shortened by 0 bases and J by 3 bases, with 6 bases between the two germline ends. CDR1 is LGHNA, CDR2 YSLEER, per germline. This clone was counted only a few times. Its antigen is undetermined. The chain links TRBV4-3 to TRBJ2-7; D gene ambiguous. Sequenced here: PBMCs, sampled 180 days after allogeneic stem cell transplant. The TCR was taken from a male patient aged 60 to 75 who had an allogeneic stem cell transplant from an unrelated donor, so the T cells may come from the graft donor. Some clones in this sample may be carry-over from other donors' samples. CDR3 in amino acids: CASSQDEFYEQYF. As DNA, the CDR3 is TGCGCCAGCAGCCAAGATGAGTTCTACGAGCAGTACTTC.